A single TCR beta chain is shown here with its context. As yet, its antigen is unknown. The sample is drawn from a study of OX40 agonist ivuxolimab in advanced cancers. The overall study: Ivuxolimab doses were 0.01, 0.1, 0.3, 1.5, 3 or 10 mg/kg every 2 weeks. Broader study findings: Some patients without response likewise showed low normalized clonal expansion. Averaged across samples, CD8+ T cells carried more expanded clones than CD4+ did.

Method: immunoSEQ multiplex PCR; TCRdb's copy keeps in-frame clones and lacks some. Among roughly 54,000 clones listed, around nine tenths were seen once. Sequencing was performed on CD4+ or CD8+ T cells sorted from blood, taken in a trial of the OX40 agonist ivuxolimab. This TCR was recovered from an adult with an advanced solid tumor such as melanoma, head and neck, liver or kidney cancer.

The chain's CDR3 is CASSFGQGLSYEQYF. The DNA for the CDR3 is TGCGCCAGCAGCTTTGGACAGGGGCTCAGCTACGAGCAGTACTTC. The V and J genes are TRBV5-1 and TRBJ2-7; 9 positions agree with TRBD1. Germline V gene sequence: CDR1 SGHRS, CDR2 YFSETQ. This CDR3 is built from 15 residues. J lost 3 bases, V lost 2 bases, and 6 bases had no gene match.